This entry lists 2 T cell receptor beta chains sequenced from one sample in a study of T cells in Graves' hyperthyroidism and ophthalmopathy. The investigators amplified TCR beta CDR3 regions from RNA transcripts. First-round RT-PCR targeting the TCR CDR3 was performed with the HTBI primer set. Each CDR3 protein gets one entry after TCRdb re-called the multiplex PCR reads with MiXCR. The sample consists of 190,000 or so distinct CDR3 sequences, 15% to 20% of them appearing once. Sequencing input: blood. All receptors come from a man aged 35-49 years with Graves' hyperthyroidism.

This clonotype was detected many times. The chain uses TRBV10-1 and TRBJ2-2; the D is unclear. The CDR3 consists of 13 residues. Looked up from germline, CDR1 is WNHNN and CDR2 is SYGVQD (reference sequence). Between the trimmed V and J ends, which lost 3 bases and 5 bases, there was a span of 7 bases. The CDR3 sequence: CASSDWATGELFF. The DNA of the CDR3 is TGCGCCAGCAGTGATTGGGCTACCGGGGAGCTGTTTTTT.

This clonotype came up many times. The chain carries TRBV28 and TRBJ2-7; 11 positions match TRBD1. V lost 10 bases and J lost 7; bases outside the gene matches: 6. The CDR3 spans 12 residues. Germline CDR1 MDHEN, CDR2 SYDVKM. The CDR3 DNA sequence: TGTGCCATCGGACAGGGGGCGCAGGAGCAGTACTTC. It specifies CAIGQGAQEQYF.